This TCR beta chain was identified during a study of graft-versus-host responses after intestinal transplantation (TCRdb year 2021). The study in broad terms: The transplants that recipients received were multivisceral, liver-intestinal, or isolated intestinal. Anti-thymocyte globulin induction was given to all recipients, followed by maintenance tacrolimus and steroids for around three years. After intestinal transplantation, graft-versus-host and host-versus-graft alloreactive T cell clones in the graft, circulation and bone marrow were tracked using bulk TCR-beta CDR3 sequencing. Alloreactive clones were identified by sequencing pre-transplant mixed lymphocyte reaction products and comparing them with unstimulated pre-transplant donor and recipient T cells. The cohort enrolled under 25 intestinal transplant recipients including one retransplant, and a few patients lacking pretransplant specimens were excluded. A peak of at least 4% donor T cells among recipient peripheral blood mononuclear cells was the definition used for donor T cell macrochimerism. Instead of going to the commercial service, samples from a few later patients were sequenced in-house on an Illumina MiSeq and processed with MiXCR. Broad study findings and their caveats: Patients with donor T cell macrochimerism had high GvH to HvG T cell clonal ratios in their allografts. Early after transplant, peak levels of circulating GvH clones were associated with declines in HvG clones. GvH clones turned up in recipient bone marrow, with some appearing earlier in ileal mucosa or blood, a pattern consistent with an intestinal mucosal origin. Conclusions were limited by the relatively low number and heterogeneity of intestinal transplant patients.

The library was built by means of the immunoSEQ multiplex PCR assay. Adaptive Biotechnologies carried out high-throughput TCR-beta CDR3 sequencing of genomic DNA for most patients. As for the original processing: TCR sequencing data were retrieved from Adaptive's ImmunoSEQ software for around 19 patients, whereas three other patients were processed with MiXCR and VDJtools. CDR3 nucleotide sequences shared between donor and recipient were removed because the origin of such sequences could not be assigned. To be classed as alloreactive, a clone needed at least 2-fold expansion over unstimulated cells and a minimum CFSE-low frequency of 0.002% (template counts) or 0.001% (read counts). Clones were considered mappable if detected in sequenced pre-transplant spleen, lymph node, or MLR CFSE-low populations of the donor or recipient. Cumulative frequency of alloreactive clones was calculated as a percentage of all sequences weighted by copy number. TCRdb re-hosts the immuneACCESS table, in-frame sequences only. Its copies lack some clones; in the studies checked, an unresolved V gene accounts for under half of them, and the cause for the rest is not known. V and J calls plus clone size are reproduced from that table; the DNA served to infer D and trimming. Here the sample has more than 20,000 clones; less than 85% occur a single time. The leading ten clones occupy around 1.1% of the sample.

Blood samples were collected up to 4 times in the first month after transplant and then at least monthly when available. The germline V gene specifies SQVTM as CDR1 and ANQGSEA as CDR2. The cysteine opens and the phenylalanine closes a CDR3 of 12 amino acids. Here the CDR3 DNA is all that survives: 36 bases in frame from base 1. Trimming removed 3 bases from V and 3 bases from J, leaving 9 bases between the germline ends. This clone occurred once. Its recognized antigen is unknown. Base qualities are not provided; no much larger clone lies one nucleotide away. The TCR comes from a human patient who received an intestinal transplant, so some T cells may come from the graft donor. Sequences were derived from PBMCs, sampled approximately four weeks after intestinal transplant. The sequence joins TRBV29-1 to TRBJ2-7; TRBD2 is perhaps the D gene, given 6 matching bases. The DNA sequence is as follows: TGCAGCGTTGACGCGGGAAACTACGAGCAGTACTTC. It codes for CSVDAGNYEQYF.